This TCR beta chain stems from a study of cytomegalovirus exposure and HLA in healthy donors. The J segment lost 4 bases and the V segment lost 1 base, leaving 15 bases of the junction unmatched. Per the germline V gene, CDR1 is LGHNA and CDR2 is YNFKEQ. The CDR3 totals 18 residues. Both 60 Vbeta primers and 13 Jbeta primers went into the PCR. Assay used: immunoSEQ multiplex PCR; TCRdb lists only in-frame clones, some missing. The sample lists under 200,000 clones, around 76% occurring once. Sequencing was performed on PBMCs. This chain connects TRBV4-2 to TRBJ2-5; 7 positions agree with TRBD2. The receptor's source is a man aged 55 to 70 in good health and CMV-seronegative. As DNA, the CDR3 is TGTGCCAGCAGCCAAGGGCAAGTGAGCGGGACCAGCCCAGAGACCCAGTACTTC. It translates to CASSQGQVSGTSPETQYF.